This T cell receptor beta chain is from a study of cytomegalovirus exposure and HLA in healthy donors (dated by TCRdb to 2015 to 2018). As for the study more broadly: According to an earlier analysis of around 600 of the donors, some 180 million T cells yielded 117 million unique TCR beta sequences and 276 Gb of sequence data. In addition to the first cohort of 666 subjects, a separate validation cohort of 130 or so different subjects was used. An early release that covered 640 HLA-typed donors contained approximately 320 gigabases of sequencing data and tens of millions of unique TCR sequences. The later analysis used no new phenotypic data to find candidate immune exposures, relying instead on TCR beta sequences and their occurrence across donors. Across some 400 genotyped donors of the cohort, an average of about 240,000 unique TCR beta nucleotide sequences per donor were sequenced, and approximately 17% of those sequences were non-productive. Donor age, sex, ethnicity and CMV serostatus were compiled alongside the repertoire data. The study aimed to test whether cataloging public T cell receptors could reveal signatures of past pathogen exposure. A later analysis re-analyzed previously published TCR beta repertoires from roughly 600 donors and added high-resolution HLA genotyping to study TCR occurrence patterns. Class I and class II HLA loci were covered by the typing at four-digit resolution. Among the roughly 400 genotyped donors, 81% belonged to the genetic ancestry cluster associated with self-reported Caucasian donors. All discovery cohort repertoires had been generated using a single sequencing platform. An earlier analysis of several hundred of the donors applied high-throughput TCR beta sequencing to assess whether each TCR beta V gene segment acted as functional or pseudogenic. To predict cytomegalovirus infection status, the study combined high-throughput TCR immunosequencing, statistical association of individual TCRs with disease status, and machine learning. The number of typed donors differed by locus: roughly 629-640 for A, B, C, DRB1 and DQB1; approximately 520 for DQA1; 606 for DPA1; and roughly 490 for DPB1. The study profiled the T cell repertoires of approximately 700 subjects by immunosequencing and related them to cytomegalovirus serostatus. A handful of DR-DQ haplotypes were treated as single units for association and clustering because of strong linkage in the cohort. A later genetic analysis used genome-wide SNP genotypes for about 60% of the roughly 700 donors, treating that subset as a discovery cohort. The study at large found these results: The authors suggested that the approach could potentially be extended to other disease states and immunological phenotypes. Because counts were too low, seventeen rarely observed V segments, including chromosome 9 orphons, were excluded from the earlier analysis of several hundred of the donors. Broadly in line with IMGT annotations, most TCR beta V segments showed up in productive rearrangements about 90% or about 30% of the time in an earlier analysis of around 600 of the donors. A later genetic analysis associated a missense DCLRE1C variant with V-gene and J-gene trimming of TCR beta chains, and an independent cohort replicated the association. Most TCR sequences were seen in very few donors, while some public TCRs were found in many individuals. Only TCR beta chains were sequenced in this cohort, and the absence of alpha or paired-chain data limited detectable features. Because HLA typing was missing for some donors at each locus, association tests included only the typed subset. In a later analysis, HLA-associated TCR beta chains showed more clonal expansion and lower generation probabilities than non-associated chains that were equally common. Because the 87-base-pair reads could not distinguish some IMGT-functional V segments, including TRBV6-2 and TRBV6-3, those segments were excluded. Correlated functional status among segregating V segments might reflect linkage disequilibrium, but an unknown experimental factor could not be ruled out. Cytomegalovirus status was reported to be diagnosed by the classifier with high specificity and sensitivity in both the original and validation cohorts. Most CMV-associated TCR beta chains appeared to be HLA-restricted in a later analysis, and the HLA associations seemed to be driven largely by CMV exposure. A further reported finding was that TCR beta sequences accurately predicted the HLA-A and HLA-B alleles for most subjects in the first cohort. Presence/absence analyses assumed roughly uniform sequencing depth across donors, an assumption that may not hold. A cluster of highly shared sequence variants was judged likely to be a technical artifact of the sequencing pipeline. A later analysis associated roughly 17,000 TCR beta sequences with specific HLA alleles at a false discovery rate of 0.05. When HLA alleles, especially DR and DQ, strongly co-occurred, attributing TCR associations to individual alleles was difficult. According to a later analysis, TCR association rates differed among HLA loci, with DRB1 alleles showing the most associated TCRs and HLA-C alleles showing the fewest. A total of 150 or so TCR beta chains were listed by the study as associated with cytomegalovirus. Several of the top co-occurrence clusters appeared to be linked to parvovirus B19, influenza, CMV and Epstein-Barr virus, according to a later analysis. A few of the identified cytomegalovirus-associated TCR beta chains were confirmed in vitro to be specific for cytomegalovirus antigens. For the cohort, immune exposure information was limited to CMV serostatus. According to a later genetic analysis, donors in an Asian-associated ancestry cluster had fewer N-insertions in productive TCRs than the approximately 670-donor mean.

The receptor library was made with the immunoSEQ multiplex PCR assay. For the multiplex PCR, a mixture combining 60 forward primers for TCR Vbeta segments and 13 reverse primers for TCR Jbeta segments was used. The CDR3 region of rearranged TCR beta genes was amplified from genomic DNA by a multiplex PCR assay. The amplified TCR beta libraries were sequenced on the Illumina HiSeq System as 87-base-pair reads. The paper's processing steps were these. A later analysis tallied roughly 78 million unique TCR beta chains across the approximately 670 repertoires, and approximately 12 million of those chains were shared by two or more donors. Raw reads were error-corrected and collapsed into unique sequences by a nearest-neighbor algorithm in which closely related sequences were merged to remove PCR and sequencing errors. Alignment of CDR3 sequences to IMGT reference sequences was used to assign V, D and J gene segments. For a sequence to be retained, a match of at least six nucleotides to both a V gene segment and a J gene segment was required. A rearrangement counted as productive if the CDR3 had no stop codons and remained in frame with V and J, and every other rearrangement counted as non-productive. Following IMGT convention, CDR3 was defined as the stretch from the second conserved V-encoded cysteine up to the conserved J-encoded phenylalanine. In an earlier analysis of roughly 610 of the donors, sequences lacking an unambiguous match to a single V gene segment were excluded. In an earlier analysis of a few hundred of the donors, V segments were called functional above 56.7% productive rearrangements and were called segregating when the between-donor standard deviation exceeded 5%. A statistical classification framework was built for diagnosing cytomegalovirus status from the catalog of TCR beta chain sequences. In a later analysis, TCR nucleotide sequences were compared against IMGT/GENE-DB human TR gene sequences so that V and J genes could be assigned. A later analysis assigned CDR3 sequences and most-parsimonious VDJ recombination scenarios with the TCRdist pipeline. In a later analysis, every TCR beta chain was defined by the combination of its CDR3 amino acid sequence and its V-gene family, and reads without a unique V-gene family were dropped. A later analysis removed 500 to 600 highly shared, low-generation-probability nucleotide sequences to deal with suspected cross-contamination and a sequencing artifact. A later analysis calculated a clonal expansion index for each public chain from normalized within-repertoire ranks of inferred template counts. A later analysis computed generation probabilities with a VDJ recombination model fitted to out-of-frame rearrangements, and checked the results against IGoR. A later analysis scored TCR-TCR, TCR-HLA and TCR-CMV co-occurrence with hypergeometric tests, applying a repertoire-size bias correction to TCR pairs. False discovery rates were estimated in a later analysis by permuting HLA or CMV assignments 20 times. In a later analysis, co-occurring TCRs were grouped using DBSCAN, with TCRdist sequence similarity added in when clustering inside HLA-allele-positive subsets. Repertoires with fewer than 30,000 or more than 120,000 public chains were left out of co-occurrence clustering, as were about 5 repertoires with anomalous nucleotide sharing. The table was pulled from immuneACCESS by TCRdb, which kept in-frame rearrangements only. Such tables lose some clones; where checked, under half of the loss comes from unresolved V genes, and the rest has no known cause. Clone size and the V and J calls come from that table; the DNA yielded D and trimming. The sample's clone listing holds 200,000 or so clones. The top ten hold around 1.1% of the sample.

The cohort comprised more than 550 healthy bone marrow donors. All cohort members were sampled while nominally healthy, although unrecorded immune exposures were likely present. The donor was CMV seropositive and belonged to the group of more than 250 seropositive cohort members. Every donor gave a peripheral blood sample, and the peripheral blood mononuclear cells from that sample were used for TCR beta sequencing. The Qiagen DNeasy Blood Extraction Kit was used to extract genomic DNA from the blood cell samples. Trimmed from V: 3 bases; trimmed from J: 4 bases; junction bases lacking a gene match: 8. The germline V gene sets CDR1 to SQVTM and CDR2 to ANQGSEA. The CDR3 covers 15 residues, taking in both the cysteine and the phenylalanine. Only the CDR3 region is kept as DNA, spanning 45 bases read in frame from base 1. Worth noting for this clone: Its target antigen remains unknown.

The specimen sequenced was PBMCs. This chain joins TRBV29-1 to TRBJ2-1, and TRBD2 aligns with 8 junction nucleotides. The origin of this receptor is a girl aged 2-10 years in good health and CMV-seropositive. The CDR3 reads as follows: CSVEPSGLIYNEQFF. The nucleotide sequence reads TGCAGCGTTGAGCCTAGCGGGCTGATTTACAATGAGCAGTTCTTC.